These 27 T cell receptor beta chains share one sample of origin, sequenced in a study of T cells after posttransplantation cyclophosphamide. The protocol was immunoSEQ multiplex PCR, while the TCRdb copy is restricted to in-frame clones and leaves out a portion. The sample shows tens of thousands of clones, about 93% of them seen only once. The sample taken for sequencing was PBMCs. Receptors originate from a woman aged 30 to 39 in good health and a related stem cell transplant donor.

The table lists this clone with a count of one. This rearrangement joins TRBV18 to TRBJ1-1; 11 bases are a match to TRBD1. Germline assignment: CDR1 KGHSH and CDR2 LQKENI. The CDR3 length is 15 residues. V was clipped by 4 bases and J by 6 bases; unmatched bases: 7. The CDR3 protein is CASSLPGQGDSEAFF. The CDR3 DNA is TGTGCCAGCTCACTACCGGGACAGGGGGACTCTGAAGCTTTCTTT.

V and J are TRBV7-3 and TRBJ2-1, with 12 positions matching TRBD2. Unmatched junction bases numbered 6, after V lost 4 bases and J lost 2 bases. Germline V gene data show CDR1 as SGHTA and CDR2 as FQGTGA. There are 17 residues in the CDR3. The CDR3 nucleotides read TGTGCCAGCAGCTCTCGGACTAGCGGGGTCCCCTACAATGAGCAGTTCTTC. This sequence encodes CASSSRTSGVPYNEQFF.

The chain has TRBV6-1 and TRBJ1-1, with 7 bases aligning to TRBD1. The CDR3 sequence is 16 residues long. CDR1 is MNHNS, CDR2 SASEGT, per germline. V dropped 4 bases and J dropped 4; count of bases not matched to a gene: 12. CDR3 sequence: CASSVLRGRLSTEAFF. CDR3 DNA sequence: TGTGCCAGCAGTGTGTTAAGGGGGCGCCTAAGCACTGAAGCTTTCTTT.

V gene TRBV5-6 combines with J gene TRBJ1-5; TRBD1 agrees at 8 bases. The junction had 6 bases not matched to a gene; V was cut back by 0 bases and J by 4 bases. The CDR3 contains 16 residues. The germline gives CDR1 SGHDT, CDR2 YYEEEE. The CDR3 spells CASSLGTGIGNQPQHF. The CDR3 coding sequence is TGTGCCAGCAGCTTGGGGACAGGGATTGGGAATCAGCCCCAGCATTTT.

The chain recombines TRBV6-5 with TRBJ2-5; TRBD1 is a possible D gene (5 bases). This CDR3 contains 14 residues. Trimming left V 2 bases short and J 4 bases short, with 11 bases between. CDR1 is MNHEY, CDR2 SVGAGI, per germline. The CDR3 region is CASSYVRDTETQYF. The CDR3 DNA sequence: TGTGCCAGCAGTTACGTCAGGGATACAGAGACCCAGTACTTC.

The chain uses TRBV2 and TRBJ1-2, with D possibly TRBD1 on 5 matching bases. Trimming took off 5 bases at V and 5 bases at J, with 15 bases between the two ends. The germline CDR1 and CDR2 sequences are SNHLY and FYNNEI. CDR3 length: 14 residues. This CDR3 reads CASSLSGTEYGYTF. CDR3 nucleotide sequence: TGTGCCAGCAGTTTATCCGGGACGGAGTATGGCTACACCTTC.

The chain uses TRBV5-1 and TRBJ1-6; D is undetermined. Trimming removed 0 bases at V and 4 bases at J, with 8 bases between. The CDR3 runs to 15 residues. Germline CDR1 is SGHRS and CDR2 is YFSETQ. The CDR3 sequence: CASSLGEGYNSPLHF. In nucleotides, the CDR3 is TGCGCCAGCAGCTTGGGAGAGGGATATAATTCACCCCTCCACTTT.

The table lists this clone with a count of one. This chain links TRBV4-3 with TRBJ1-1, with 7 bases matching TRBD1. The CDR3 covers 14 residues. Germline lookup yields CDR1 LGHNA and CDR2 YSLEER. Trimming cost V 3 bases and J 4 bases; bases outside gene matches: 5. CDR3: CASSQYAGGTEAFF. CDR3 sequence (DNA): TGCGCCAGCAGCCAGTACGCAGGGGGCACTGAAGCTTTCTTT.

This clone was observed a single time. The V call is TRBV11-3, the J call TRBJ1-1; D call uncertain. The germline V gene encodes CDR1 SGHNT and CDR2 YENEEA. The CDR3 is 14 amino acids. The V end lost 5 bases, the J end lost 7 bases, and 17 bases lay between the germline ends. This CDR3 reads CASSVLMTTSEAFF. As DNA, the CDR3 is TGTGCCAGCAGCGTTCTCATGACAACGAGTGAAGCTTTCTTT.

This clone has only a few counts. The chain links TRBV14 to TRBJ2-3, with 9 positions matching TRBD2. V was pared by 1 base and J by 4 bases, with 9 bases of the junction left unmatched. There are 17 residues in the CDR3. CDR1 is SGHDN and CDR2 is FVKESK in the germline V gene. The chain's CDR3 is CASSQGRGTSTSDTQYF. The CDR3, as DNA: TGTGCCAGCAGCCAAGGCAGGGGGACTAGCACCTCAGATACGCAGTATTTT.

The V and J genes are TRBV6-1 and TRBJ1-2; 8 bases fit TRBD1. V gave up 7 bases and J gave up 6 bases; unmatched junction bases: 7. Germline CDR1 and CDR2: MNHNS and SASEGT. The CDR3 runs to 13 residues. The CDR3 sequence: CASTGRQGNGYTF. The CDR3 DNA reads TGTGCCAGCACCGGGAGACAGGGGAATGGCTACACCTTC.

V usage is TRBV6-5 and J usage is TRBJ1-2; possibly TRBD1 for D (5 bases). The CDR3 length is 13 residues. V was clipped by 2 bases and J by 6 bases, with 10 bases between them. Germline assignment: CDR1 MNHEY and CDR2 SVGAGI. The CDR3 here is CASSYGGWDGYTF. CDR3 coding DNA: TGTGCCAGCAGTTACGGGGGTTGGGATGGCTACACCTTC.

This clone appeared a single time. The CDR3 loop reads CSARQGTEAFF. CDR3 DNA: TGCAGTGCTCGACAGGGGACTGAAGCTTTCTTT. This chain joins TRBV20-1 and TRBJ1-1; the match to TRBD1 covers 8 bases. Trimming at V came to 5 bases and at J to 5 bases, leaving 1 base not matched to a gene. The CDR3 consists of 11 residues. Looked up from germline, CDR1 is DFQATT and CDR2 is SNEGSKA (reference sequence).

J is TRBJ1-1 and V is TRBV2; 10 bases line up with TRBD1. V shed 1 base and J 5 bases; nucleotides not matched to a gene: 4. The CDR3 is made up of 15 amino acids. Per germline, CDR1 SNHLY and CDR2 FYNNEI. The CDR3 sequence is CASSEGGTGATEAFF. The DNA for the CDR3 is TGTGCCAGCAGTGAAGGCGGGACAGGGGCAACTGAAGCTTTCTTT.

The chain uses TRBV18 and TRBJ1-5, with a possible D match to TRBD1 (5 bases). Looked up from germline, CDR1 is KGHSH and CDR2 is LQKENI. The length of the CDR3 is 14 residues. The germline V and J ends were trimmed by 3 bases and 2 bases, with 8 bases remaining between them. The CDR3: CASSPGVGNQPQHF. The DNA of the CDR3 is TGTGCCAGCTCACCGGGGGTGGGCAATCAGCCCCAGCATTTT. Based on the CDR3 plus reference TRBV18 and TRBJ1-5, the full variable domain is NAGVMQNPRHLVRRRGQEARLRCSPMKGHSHVYWYRQLPEEGLKFMVYLQKENIIDESGMPKERFSAEFPKEGPSILRIQQVVRGDSAAYFCASSPGVGNQPQHFGDGTRLSIL.

Notes on this clone: At one end the junction does not follow the germline gene, possibly because of a read error. The J gene is TRBJ2-5, the V gene TRBV11-3; no clear D gene. The CDR3 covers 13 residues. Looked up from germline, CDR1 is SGHNT and CDR2 is YENEEA. This chain's CDR3 is CASSLDTAETQYF. In DNA form, the CDR3 reads TGTGCCAGCAGTTTAGACACAGCTGAGACCCAGTACTTC.

The chain joins TRBV5-4 to TRBJ2-3, with D unclear. The V end was cut by 2 bases, the J end by 2 bases, with 0 bases between. The V gene's germline CDR1 is SGHNT and CDR2 YYREEE (reference sequence). The CDR3 covers 11 residues. CDR3 sequence: CASSFTDTQYF. CDR3 DNA sequence: TGTGCCAGCAGCTTCACAGATACGCAGTATTTT.

This chain connects TRBV18 to TRBJ2-1, with 11 positions matching TRBD2. Per germline, CDR1 KGHSH and CDR2 LQKENI. V lost 1 base and J lost 2; bases outside the gene matches: 1. The CDR3 spans 16 residues. In DNA, the CDR3 is TGTGCCAGCTCACCACTAGCGGGGGGGCCCTACAATGAGCAGTTCTTC. It yields the protein CASSPLAGGPYNEQFF.

The rearrangement links TRBV6-1 to TRBJ1-1; 7 positions match TRBD1. CDR1 is MNHNS, CDR2 SASEGT, per germline. CDR3 length equals 15 residues. V lost 3 bases and J lost 5; bases outside the gene matches: 9. The CDR3 protein is CASSEITEGATEAFF. DNA of the CDR3: TGTGCCAGCAGTGAGATCACAGAGGGGGCGACTGAAGCTTTCTTT.

This clone was recorded a few times. This rearrangement joins TRBV10-3 to TRBJ2-7; D is possibly TRBD1 (7 bases). The CDR3 is 12 amino acids. Trimming removed 10 bases from V and 4 bases from J, with 14 bases in between. Per germline, CDR1 ENHRY and CDR2 SYGVKD. The chain's CDR3 is CATTGTAYEQYF. CDR3 DNA sequence: TGTGCCACGACAGGGACTGCGTACGAGCAGTACTTC.

The chain uses TRBV6-5 and TRBJ2-1; D ambiguous. The CDR3 is 14 amino acids. V lost 4 bases, J lost 6 bases, and 13 bases lay in between. CDR1 is MNHEY, CDR2 SVGAGI, per germline. DNA for the CDR3: TGTGCCAGCAGTTCAATCGATCGACCCAATGAGCAGTTCTTC. Translation: CASSSIDRPNEQFF.

The V call is TRBV19, the J call TRBJ1-2, with 7 bases identical to TRBD1. Trimming at V came to 0 bases and at J to 8 bases, leaving 6 bases not matched to a gene. The germline V gene has CDR1 LNHDA and CDR2 SQIVND (reference sequence). This CDR3 comprises 14 residues. This CDR3 is CASSIDLRQGGYTF. The CDR3 region has the DNA TGTGCCAGTAGTATAGACTTGCGACAGGGCGGCTACACCTTC. Drawing the rest from reference TRBV19 and TRBJ1-2, the complete variable domain is DGGITQSPKYLFRKEGQNVTLSCEQNLNHDAMYWYRQDPGQGLRLIYYSQIVNDFQKGDIAEGYSVSREKKESFPLTVTSAQKNPTAFYLCASSIDLRQGGYTFGSGTRLTVV.

V and J are TRBV2 and TRBJ2-7, with a possible D match to TRBD2 (6 bases). Trimming took off 7 bases at V and 0 bases at J, with 16 bases between the two ends. The CDR3 has 15 residues. The V gene's germline CDR1 is SNHLY and CDR2 FYNNEI. CDR3 loop: CASTPPGLDSYEQYF. CDR3 in DNA: TGTGCCAGCACCCCACCGGGACTGGACTCCTACGAGCAGTACTTC.

The chain carries TRBV19 and TRBJ2-1; D may be TRBD1 (5 bases). The CDR3 totals 15 residues. Trimming stripped 7 bases from V and 6 bases from J, with 19 bases between. The germline V gene encodes CDR1 LNHDA and CDR2 SQIVND (reference sequence). CDR3: CASTLGPRPVNEQFF. CDR3 DNA sequence: TGTGCCAGTACCTTGGGGCCCCGGCCCGTCAATGAGCAGTTCTTC.

The rearrangement joins TRBV19 to TRBJ1-3, with no clear D. The V gene's germline CDR1 is LNHDA and CDR2 SQIVND (reference sequence). This CDR3 is 12 amino acids long. V lost 4 bases and J lost 3, with 4 bases in between. CDR3 residues: CASSTGGNTIYF. The CDR3, as DNA: TGTGCCAGTAGTACAGGTGGAAACACCATATATTTT.

CDR3 DNA: TGTGCCAGCAGCTATAACCGGGACTCTGGAAACACCATATATTTT. The encoded protein is CASSYNRDSGNTIYF. The chain has TRBV2 and TRBJ1-3; D call uncertain. Germline CDR1 and CDR2: SNHLY and FYNNEI. The CDR3 consists of 15 residues. V was shortened by 6 bases and J by 0 bases, with 12 bases between the two germline ends.

The chain recombines TRBV29-1 with TRBJ1-4; D ambiguous. Trimming stripped 4 bases from V and 8 bases from J, with 8 bases between. CDR1 SQVTM and CDR2 ANQGSEA come from the germline V gene. This CDR3 has 11 residues. DNA for the CDR3: TGCAGCGTTGGGGTAGGGGAAAAACTGTTTTTT. Protein product: CSVGVGEKLFF.